What follows is one TCR beta chain and its context. Sequenced by immunoSEQ multiplex PCR; TCRdb stores in-frame clones only, minus some. This repertoire shows about 220,000 clones, approximately 80% found once; its top ten account for around 13%. The sample is drawn from a study of blood T cell repertoires in COVID-19. Deletions cut 1 base from V and 5 bases from J, with 5 bases between. The germline V gene encodes CDR1 KGHSH and CDR2 LQKENI. The CDR3 spans 13 residues. The chain links TRBV18 to TRBJ2-2; no clear D gene. Material: peripheral blood. This clonotype was sampled from a human donor in a cohort sampled during active COVID-19. CDR3 DNA: TGTGCCAGCTCACCACAGAGGACCGGGGAGCTGTTTTTT. Protein sequence: CASSPQRTGELFF.